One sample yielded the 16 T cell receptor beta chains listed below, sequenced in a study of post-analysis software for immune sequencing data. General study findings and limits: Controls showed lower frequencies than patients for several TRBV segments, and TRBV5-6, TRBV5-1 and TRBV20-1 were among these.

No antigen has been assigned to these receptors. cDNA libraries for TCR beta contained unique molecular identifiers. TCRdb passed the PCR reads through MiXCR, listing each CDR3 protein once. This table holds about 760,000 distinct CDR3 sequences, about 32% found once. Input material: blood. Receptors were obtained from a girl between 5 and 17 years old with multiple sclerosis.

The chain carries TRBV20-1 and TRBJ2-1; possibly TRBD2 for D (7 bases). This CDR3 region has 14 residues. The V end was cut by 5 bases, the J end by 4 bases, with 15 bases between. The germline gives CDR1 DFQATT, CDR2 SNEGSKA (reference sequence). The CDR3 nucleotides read TGCAGTGCTGCGGGGGCGGGGGTATACAATGAGCAGTTCTTC. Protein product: CSAAGAGVYNEQFF.

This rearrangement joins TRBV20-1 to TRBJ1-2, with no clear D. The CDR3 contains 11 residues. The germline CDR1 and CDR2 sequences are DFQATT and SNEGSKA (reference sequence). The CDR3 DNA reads TGCAGGGCCCCGGATCAATATGGCTACACCTTC. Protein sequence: CRAPDQYGYTF.

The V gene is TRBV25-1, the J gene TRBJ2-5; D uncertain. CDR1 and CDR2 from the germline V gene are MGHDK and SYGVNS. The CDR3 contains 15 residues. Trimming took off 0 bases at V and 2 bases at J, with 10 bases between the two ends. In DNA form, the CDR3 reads TGTGCCAGCAGTGAATATGGGATGGGGCAAGAGACCCAGTACTTC. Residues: CASSEYGMGQETQYF.

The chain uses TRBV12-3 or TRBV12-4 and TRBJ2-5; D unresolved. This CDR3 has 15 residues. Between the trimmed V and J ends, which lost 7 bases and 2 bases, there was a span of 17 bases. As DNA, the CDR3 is TGTGCCAGCACCCTAGAACTTCAGTTTCAAGAGACCCAGTACTTC. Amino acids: CASTLELQFQETQYF.

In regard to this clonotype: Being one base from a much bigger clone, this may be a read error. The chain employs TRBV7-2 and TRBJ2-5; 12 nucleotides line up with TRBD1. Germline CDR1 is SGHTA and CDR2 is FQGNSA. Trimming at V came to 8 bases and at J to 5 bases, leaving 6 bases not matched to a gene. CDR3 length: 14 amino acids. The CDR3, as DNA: TGTGCCAGCGGCTGGGACAGGGGGCGGGAGACCCAGTACTTC. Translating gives CASGWDRGRETQYF.

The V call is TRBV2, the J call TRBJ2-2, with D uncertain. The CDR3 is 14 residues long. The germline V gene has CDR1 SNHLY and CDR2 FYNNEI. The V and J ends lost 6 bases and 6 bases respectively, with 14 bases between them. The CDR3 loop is CASREFLQPGELFF. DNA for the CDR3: TGTGCCAGCAGAGAATTTTTGCAGCCCGGGGAGCTGTTTTTT.

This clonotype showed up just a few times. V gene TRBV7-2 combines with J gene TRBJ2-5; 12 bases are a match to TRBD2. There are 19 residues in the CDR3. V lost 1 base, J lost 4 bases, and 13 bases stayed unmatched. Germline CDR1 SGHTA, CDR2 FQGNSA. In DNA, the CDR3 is TGTGCCAGCAGCTTAGAAGGTCCTAGCGGGAGGGCCTGGGGAGAGACCCAGTACTTC. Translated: CASSLEGPSGRAWGETQYF.

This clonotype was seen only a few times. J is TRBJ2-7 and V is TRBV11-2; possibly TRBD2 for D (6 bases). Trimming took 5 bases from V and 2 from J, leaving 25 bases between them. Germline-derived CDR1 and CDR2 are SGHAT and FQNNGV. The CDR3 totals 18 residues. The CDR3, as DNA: TGTGCCAGCAGCCCAGAAGTGCTGTTAGGAGGGCCGACCTACGAGCAGTACTTC. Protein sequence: CASSPEVLLGGPTYEQYF.

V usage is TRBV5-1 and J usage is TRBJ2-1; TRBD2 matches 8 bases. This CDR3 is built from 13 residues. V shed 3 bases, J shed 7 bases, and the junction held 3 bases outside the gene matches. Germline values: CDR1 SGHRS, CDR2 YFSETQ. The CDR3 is CASSSIAGNEQFF. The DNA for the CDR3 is TGCGCCAGCAGCTCCATAGCGGGGAATGAGCAGTTCTTC.

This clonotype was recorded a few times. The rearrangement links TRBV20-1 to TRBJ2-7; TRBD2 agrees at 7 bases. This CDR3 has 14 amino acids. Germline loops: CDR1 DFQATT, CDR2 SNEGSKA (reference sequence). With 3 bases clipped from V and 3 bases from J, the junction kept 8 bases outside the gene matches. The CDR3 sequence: CSARGRESVYEQYF. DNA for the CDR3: TGCAGTGCTAGGGGGCGGGAGAGCGTCTACGAGCAGTACTTC.

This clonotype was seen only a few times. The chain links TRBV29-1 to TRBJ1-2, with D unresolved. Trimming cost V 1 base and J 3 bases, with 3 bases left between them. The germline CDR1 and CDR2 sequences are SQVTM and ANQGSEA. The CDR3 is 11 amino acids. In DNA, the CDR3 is TGCAGCGTTGAAGTGGACTATGGCTACACCTTC. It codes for CSVEVDYGYTF.

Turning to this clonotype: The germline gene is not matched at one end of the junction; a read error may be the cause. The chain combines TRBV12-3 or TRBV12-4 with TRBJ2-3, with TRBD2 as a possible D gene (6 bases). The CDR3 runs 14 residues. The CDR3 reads CASRARGSTDTEYF. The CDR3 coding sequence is TGTGCCAGCAGGGCCCGGGGGAGCACAGATACGGAGTATTTT.

Here the CDR3 reads CSARDSHRPYEQYF. DNA of the CDR3: TGCAGTGCTAGAGATTCCCACAGGCCATACGAGCAGTACTTC. V and J are TRBV20-1 and TRBJ2-7; weak D call: TRBD1 (5 bases). Trimming removed 0 bases from V and 4 bases from J, with 13 bases in between. The CDR3 sequence is 14 residues long. Germline V gene data show CDR1 as DFQATT and CDR2 as SNEGSKA (reference sequence).

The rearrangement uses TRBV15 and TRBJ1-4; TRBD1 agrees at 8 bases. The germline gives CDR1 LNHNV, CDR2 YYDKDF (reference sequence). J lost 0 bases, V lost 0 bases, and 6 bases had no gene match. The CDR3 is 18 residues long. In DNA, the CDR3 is TGTGCCACCAGCAGAGACAGGGGGCAGGTCGCAACTAATGAAAAACTGTTTTTT. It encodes CATSRDRGQVATNEKLFF. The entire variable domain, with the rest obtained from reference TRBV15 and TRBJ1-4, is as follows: DAMVIQNPRYQVTQFGKPVTLSCSQTLNHNVMYWYQQKSSQAPKLLFHYYDKDFNNEADTPDNFQSRRPNTSFCFLDIRSPGLGDTAMYLCATSRDRGQVATNEKLFFGSGTQLSVL.

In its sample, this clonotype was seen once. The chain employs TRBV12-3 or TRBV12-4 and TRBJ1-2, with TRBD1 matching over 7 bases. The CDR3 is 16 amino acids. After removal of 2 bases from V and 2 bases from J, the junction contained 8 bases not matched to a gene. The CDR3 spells CASSLPLARGNYGYTF. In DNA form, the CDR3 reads TGTGCCAGCAGTTTACCGCTTGCCAGGGGGAACTATGGCTACACCTTC.

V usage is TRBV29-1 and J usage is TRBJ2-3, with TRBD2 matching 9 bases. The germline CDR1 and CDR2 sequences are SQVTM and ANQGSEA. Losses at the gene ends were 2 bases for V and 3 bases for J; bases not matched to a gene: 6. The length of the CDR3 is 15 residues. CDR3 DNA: TGCAGCGTTGAATCGATGCGGGGGGGGACAGATACGCAGTATTTT. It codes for CSVESMRGGTDTQYF.